Presented here are 6 T cell receptor beta chains from one specimen sequenced in a study of TIL therapy for anti-PD-1-resistant metastatic lung cancer. Sequencing used immunoSEQ v3. Using immunoSEQ multiplex PCR, the repertoire was profiled, and TCRdb retains in-frame clones only, with some absent. The sample lists approximately 11,000 clones; around 58% were seen once. As for time point: pre-treatment sample, taken before nivolumab and TIL therapy. Most excised metastases sampled were pleural nodules or supraclavicular lymph nodes. The sequencing here drew on tumor tissue, taken at baseline. Receptor source: a person aged 25-80 years with non-small cell lung cancer.

The chain joins TRBV3-1 (or the pseudogene TRBV3-2) to TRBJ2-5; D unresolved. Germline V CDR1 and CDR2: LGHDT, YNNKEL (reference sequence). Trimming removed 0 bases at V and 6 bases at J, with 5 bases between. This CDR3 has 12 amino acids. CDR3 DNA sequence: TGTGCCAGCAGCCAAGATACGAAGACCCAGTACTTC. As protein: CASSQDTKTQYF.

The gene calls are TRBV3-1 (or the pseudogene TRBV3-2) and TRBJ1-5, with D possibly matching TRBD1 (5 bases). Germline V lookup: CDR1 LGHDT, CDR2 YNNKEL (reference sequence). Between the trimmed V and J ends, which lost 4 bases and 7 bases, there was a span of 8 bases. The CDR3 runs 12 residues. DNA for the CDR3: TGTGCCAGCAGCCTTAAGGGGCAGCCCCAGCATTTT. Translating gives CASSLKGQPQHF.

This chain joins TRBV5-6 and TRBJ2-1; the D is unclear. The V end was cut by 2 bases, the J end by 8 bases, with 5 bases between. The CDR3 runs to 11 residues. Germline CDR1 is SGHDT and CDR2 is YYEEEE. As DNA, the CDR3 is TGTGCCAGCAGCTTTGTATATGAGCAGTTCTTC. Translation gives CASSFVYEQFF.

The chain employs TRBV12-3 or TRBV12-4 and TRBJ1-1, with D hard to call. This CDR3 has 12 amino acids. V lost 4 bases and J lost 9, with 12 bases in between. The CDR3 nucleotides are TGTGCCAGCAGTTCCCCCCAGTTTAAAGCTTTCTTT. As protein: CASSSPQFKAFF.

In this sample, this clone turned up once. This sequence joins TRBV19 and TRBJ1-1, with D unresolved. The CDR3 covers 14 residues. V shed 1 base and J shed 1 base, with 7 bases lying between them. In germline, CDR1 is LNHDA, CDR2 SQIVND (reference sequence). CDR3 DNA: TGTGCCAGTAGTATAGGCTCTGAGAACACTGAAGCTTTCTTT. Translating gives CASSIGSENTEAFF.

The chain joins TRBV2 to TRBJ1-2, with TRBD1 matching 8 bases. The ends lost 5 bases at V and 6 bases at J; junction bases unmatched: 5. The CDR3 sequence is 13 residues long. The germline CDR1 and CDR2 sequences are SNHLY and FYNNEI. The CDR3 region is CASSQGAENGYTF. The CDR3 nucleotides are TGTGCCAGCAGTCAGGGGGCGGAAAATGGCTACACCTTC. Full variable domain (missing parts from reference TRBV2 and TRBJ1-2): EPEVTQTPSHQVTQMGQEVILRCVPISNHLYFYWYRQILGQKVEFLVSFYNNEISEKSEIFDDQFSVERPDGSNFTLKIRSTKLEDSAMYFCASSQGAENGYTFGSGTRLTVV.